In this sample, the clone carrying this T cell receptor beta chain turned up a few times. The antigen is undetermined. The sample originates from a study of beta chain features in type 1 diabetes. The wider study: The study found patients and healthy donors alike in age, gender and cell yields.

Via CD45RO/CCR7/CD25/CD127/CD95/CD27, cells of the CD4+ naive, central memory, regulatory and stem cell-like memory subsets were sorted. Broader study findings: Short templates might get an advantage during PCR, and this would be equal in patients and controls. Within the patient group, naive, central memory and Treg TCRB repertoires appeared more similar to each other than within healthy donors. Patients with Type 1 diabetes showed moderately but significantly shorter TCRB CDR3s in all four CD4+ subsets.

Between the trimmed V and J ends, which lost 3 bases and 4 bases, there was a span of 10 bases. This CDR3 comprises 14 residues. Germline assignment: CDR1 KGHSH and CDR2 LQKENI. Sequenced material consisted of expressed TCRB transcripts (all of the isolated RNA was reverse transcribed). Profiling relied on immunoSEQ multiplex PCR, and the TCRdb table lists in-frame clones only, not all of them. The top ten hold nearly 0.015% of the sample, which has some 350,000 clones, about 13% seen once. The chain joins TRBV18 to TRBJ1-5; D may be TRBD1 (5 bases). This TCR came from a young woman with type 1 diabetes. The sample consisted of naive CD4+ T cells from blood. The CDR3 sequence: CASSPRVGNQPQHF. CDR3 DNA: TGTGCCAGCTCACCCAGGGTAGGGAATCAGCCCCAGCATTTT.